The rows below give T cell receptor beta chains drawn from one sample of a study of blood T cell repertoires in COVID-19. Clones were read by immunoSEQ multiplex PCR, and TCRdb kept only the in-frame ones, dropping some. In the table there are tens of thousands of clones, 65% to 90% of which are singletons. The sample was peripheral blood. The receptors stem from a human donor in a cohort sampled during active COVID-19. CDR3s include the opening cysteine and the closing phenylalanine or tryptophan. A D gene is named only where the DNA matches it firmly. Clone size is given for some rows only: seen once, a few or many times, or a class if the clone is expanded.

clone_size,j_call,v_call,d_call,cdr3_nt,cdr3_aa
NA,TRBJ2-5,TRBV19,NA,TGTGCCAGTAGTATGCCGGGGAGAGAGACCCAGTACTTC,CASSMPGRETQYF
few,TRBJ1-6,TRBV7-2,NA,TGTGCCAGCAGCTTAGCGACAGGCTCTAATTCACCCCTCCACTTT,CASSLATGSNSPLHF
NA,TRBJ2-1,TRBV7-2,TRBD1,TGTGCCAGCAGCTTTAGGGACAGACGATCACTCTTACCCTACAATGAGCAGTTCTTC,CASSFRDRRSLLPYNEQFF
NA,TRBJ1-3,TRBV24-1,TRBD1,TGTGCCACCAGTGACTCTGTACCGGGACAGGGAGTCGGGAACGGAAACACCATATATTTT,CATSDSVPGQGVGNGNTIYF
NA,TRBJ1-2,TRBV30,NA,TGTGCCTGGAGTGTTCAGGGTTCTGACCTGTATGGCTACACCTTC,CAWSVQGSDLYGYTF
NA,TRBJ2-1,TRBV5-8,TRBD1,TGTGCCAGCAGCCTTTGGGACAGGGTTTACAATGAGCAGTTCTTC,CASSLWDRVYNEQFF
NA,TRBJ1-1,TRBV7-2,TRBD1,TGTGCCAGCAGCCGGACAGGGGAGGGAACTGAAGCTTTCTTT,CASSRTGEGTEAFF
NA,TRBJ2-7,TRBV7-2,NA,TGTGCCAGCGCCGGACTTGGGTTCTACGAGCAGTACTTC,CASAGLGFYEQYF
NA,TRBJ2-3,TRBV4-3,NA,TGCGCCAGCAGTGGGGGCGGCGGGTCGGGCCCAGATACGCAGTATTTT,CASSGGGGSGPDTQYF
NA,TRBJ2-7,TRBV19,TRBD1,TGTGCCAGTAGTCCGGGACAGGGATCCGAGCAGTACTTC,CASSPGQGSEQYF
NA,TRBJ2-2,TRBV10-3,NA,TGTGCCATCAGTGAGTCGACCGCTAGCACCGGGGAGCTGTTTTTT,CAISESTASTGELFF
once,TRBJ2-2,TRBV19,TRBD2,TGTGCCAGTAGTATTCTTGGACTAGCGGGAGCCAACACCGGGGAGCTGTTTTTT,CASSILGLAGANTGELFF
NA,TRBJ2-3,TRBV4-1,NA,TGCGCCAGCAGCCACCTTCCGACCAAAACGCGGGTTACGCAGTATTTT,CASSHLPTKTRVTQYF
NA,TRBJ1-5,TRBV4-2,NA,TGTGCCAGCAGCCAAGATCGTGCCGCGGGCACCCAGCATTTT,CASSQDRAAGTQHF
NA,TRBJ2-7,TRBV14,NA,TGTGCCAGCAGGCGGGGAGGCAGCTACGAGCAGTACTTC,CASRRGGSYEQYF
few,TRBJ2-7,TRBV12-5,NA,TGTGCTAGTGGTTTGGCACTGGTGGCAGGGCAGTACTTC,CASGLALVAGQYF
NA,TRBJ2-1,TRBV5-1,TRBD2,TGCGCCAGCAGCTTGGAGTTGCGGGGGTTCAATGAGCAGTTCTTC,CASSLELRGFNEQFF
NA,TRBJ2-3,TRBV29-1,NA,TGCAGCGTTGAGCAGGGAAATACAGATACGCAGTATTTT,CSVEQGNTDTQYF
NA,TRBJ1-6,TRBV9,TRBD1,TGTGCCAGCAGCGTAGATGCGGCTAGGACAGGGTCACCCCTCCACTTT,CASSVDAARTGSPLHF
NA,TRBJ1-2,TRBV2,NA,TGTGCCAGCAGCCCCAGTGAGGCCTCTTTTGGCTACACCTTC,CASSPSEASFGYTF
NA,TRBJ2-1,TRBV14,TRBD2,TGTGCCAGCAGCCACCTAGCGGGGGGAAGGTACAATGAGCAGTTCTTC,CASSHLAGGRYNEQFF
NA,TRBJ2-4,TRBV5-1,TRBD1,TGCGCCAGCAGCTTGTGGGGGATTGGACAGGGAGTGAGAAAAAACATTCAGTACTTC,CASSLWGIGQGVRKNIQYF
NA,TRBJ2-2,TRBV7-2,NA,TGTGCCAGCAGCCCCTGGACGAGCCCCGGGGGGAACACCGGGGAGCTGTTTTTT,CASSPWTSPGGNTGELFF
NA,TRBJ2-5,TRBV5-1,NA,TGCGCCAGCAGCTGGGGGTCAACAGGGTCCCAAGAGACCCAGTACTTC,CASSWGSTGSQETQYF
NA,TRBJ2-3,TRBV20-1,NA,TGCAGTGCTAGTAATAGAGATACGCAGTATTTT,CSASNRDTQYF
NA,TRBJ2-2,TRBV6-2/TRBV6-3,TRBD1,TGTGCCAGCAGTCACAGGGGCTCTATGAACACCGGGGAGCTGTTTTTT,CASSHRGSMNTGELFF
NA,TRBJ2-2,TRBV18,TRBD1,TGTGCCAGCTCACCACCGGGACAGGGGGCTGGGGAGCTGTTTTTT,CASSPPGQGAGELFF
NA,TRBJ1-2,TRBV29-1,TRBD1,TGCAATGGAACAGGGGGCCTCTATGGCTACACCTTC,CNGTGGLYGYTF
NA,TRBJ2-7,TRBV6-5,TRBD1,TGTGCCACCGCTCCCGGGGACAGGCAATACGAGCAGTACTTC,CATAPGDRQYEQYF
once,TRBJ2-1,TRBV19,TRBD1,TGTGCCAGTAGTATTTACAGGGGCTCCTACAATGAGCAGTTCTTC,CASSIYRGSYNEQFF
NA,TRBJ2-1,TRBV7-6,TRBD2,TGTGCCAGCAGCTTATATCAGCGGGGGACATACAATGAGCAGTTCTTC,CASSLYQRGTYNEQFF
NA,TRBJ2-4,TRBV19,TRBD1,TGTGCCAGTAGTACCCGACCGCTAGGGACAGCCCAGAACATTCAGTACTTC,CASSTRPLGTAQNIQYF
NA,TRBJ2-7,TRBV10-3,NA,TGTGCCATCAGTGAGTCTGGGGGGGCAGCGGACGAGCAGTACTTC,CAISESGGAADEQYF
NA,TRBJ2-1,TRBV9,TRBD1,TGTGCCAGCAGCGTGTCAGGGGGCCTCTACAATGAGCAGTTCTTC,CASSVSGGLYNEQFF
NA,TRBJ1-6,TRBV30,NA,TGTGCCTGGACCCCGGAACAGGGCAATAATTCACCCCTCCACTTT,CAWTPEQGNNSPLHF
NA,TRBJ2-1,TRBV10-3,NA,TGTGCCATCAGTACGACGACCGGGTACAATGAGCAGTTCTTC,CAISTTTGYNEQFF
NA,TRBJ1-4,TRBV5-1,TRBD1,TGCGCCAGCAGCTCGGGACAGGGGGATGGAAAACTGTTTTTT,CASSSGQGDGKLFF
NA,TRBJ2-7,TRBV7-9,TRBD2,TGTGCCAGCAGCTTGGGGGGGGTAGCCACCGCCGAGCAGTACTTC,CASSLGGVATAEQYF
NA,TRBJ2-3,TRBV7-7,TRBD2,TGTGCCAGCAGCATAAGCGGGGGTTCAACGCAGTATTTT,CASSISGGSTQYF
NA,TRBJ1-3,TRBV3-1/TRBV3-2,TRBD1,TGTGCCAGCAGCCAGGGACAGGGGGGAAACACCATATATTTT,CASSQGQGGNTIYF
NA,TRBJ2-7,TRBV4-1,TRBD2,TGCGCCAGCAGCCAACAACACGGACTAGTCTACGAGCAGTACTTC,CASSQQHGLVYEQYF
NA,TRBJ1-1,TRBV7-9,NA,TGTGCCAGCAGTCGACAGCAGAACACTGAAGCTTTCTTT,CASSRQQNTEAFF
NA,TRBJ2-7,TRBV29-1,TRBD1,TGCAGCGTTGAACGACAGGGAAGACCCTACGAGCAGTACTTC,CSVERQGRPYEQYF
NA,TRBJ2-1,TRBV9,TRBD1,TGTGCCAGCAGCGTAGGGGCAGGGGGAAGCAATGAGCAGTTCTTC,CASSVGAGGSNEQFF
once,TRBJ2-5,TRBV9,TRBD2,TGTGCCAGCAGCCCCGGGAGTAGCGGGGGGTCACAAGAGACCCAGTACTTC,CASSPGSSGGSQETQYF
once,TRBJ1-2,TRBV25-1,NA,TGTGCCAGCAAGGGAGGGACTAACTATGGCTACACCTTC,CASKGGTNYGYTF
NA,TRBJ2-6,TRBV24-1,TRBD1,TGTGCCACCAGTGGGGGGGACAGGACCTCTGGGGCCAACGTCCTGACTTTC,CATSGGDRTSGANVLTF
NA,TRBJ1-2,TRBV14,NA,TGTGCCAGCAGCCCGGGTCTCTCCGGGGGCTACACCTTC,CASSPGLSGGYTF
NA,TRBJ1-2,TRBV6-6,NA,TGTGCCAGCAGTTACAGGCAGGCTCCGCGGGAGTATGGCTACACCTTC,CASSYRQAPREYGYTF
NA,TRBJ2-7,TRBV6-2/TRBV6-3,TRBD1,TGTGCCAGCAGTTACTCGGGAGGGACAGGGGAGCAGTACTTC,CASSYSGGTGEQYF
few,TRBJ2-1,TRBV7-9,TRBD2,TGTGCCAGCAGCTCAGATTACGGGGGGAGTAACGATGAGCAGTTCTTC,CASSSDYGGSNDEQFF
NA,TRBJ2-1,TRBV19,TRBD2,TGTGCCAGTAGTCTAAGCGGGGGTTACAATGAGCAGTTCTTC,CASSLSGGYNEQFF
NA,TRBJ1-1,TRBV6-2/TRBV6-3,TRBD1,TGTGCCAGCAGTTCCGTGACAGGGTACACTGAAGCTTTCTTT,CASSSVTGYTEAFF
NA,TRBJ2-1,TRBV5-8,NA,TGTGCCAGCAGCTTTTCAGTTTATGAGCAGTTCTTC,CASSFSVYEQFF
NA,TRBJ2-5,TRBV19,TRBD1,TGTGCCAGTAGTATTATCCAGAGGACAGGGGGCCAAGAGACCCAGTACTTC,CASSIIQRTGGQETQYF
NA,TRBJ2-7,TRBV24-1,NA,TGTGCCACCAGTGACAGATCCGAGCAGTACTTC,CATSDRSEQYF